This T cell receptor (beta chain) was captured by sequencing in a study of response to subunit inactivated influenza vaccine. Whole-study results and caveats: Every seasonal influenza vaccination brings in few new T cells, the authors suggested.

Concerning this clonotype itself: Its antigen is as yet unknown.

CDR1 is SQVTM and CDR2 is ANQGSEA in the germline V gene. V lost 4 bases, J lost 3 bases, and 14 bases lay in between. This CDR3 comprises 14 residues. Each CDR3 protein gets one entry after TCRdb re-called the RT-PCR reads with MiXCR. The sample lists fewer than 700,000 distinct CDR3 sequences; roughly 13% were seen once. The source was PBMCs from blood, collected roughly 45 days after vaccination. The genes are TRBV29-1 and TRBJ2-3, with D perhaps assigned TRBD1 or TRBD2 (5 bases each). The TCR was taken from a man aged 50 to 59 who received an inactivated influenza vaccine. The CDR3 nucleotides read TGCAGCGTTGTGTGGGGGTTAGGGACAGATACGCAGTATTTT. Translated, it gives CSVVWGLGTDTQYF.